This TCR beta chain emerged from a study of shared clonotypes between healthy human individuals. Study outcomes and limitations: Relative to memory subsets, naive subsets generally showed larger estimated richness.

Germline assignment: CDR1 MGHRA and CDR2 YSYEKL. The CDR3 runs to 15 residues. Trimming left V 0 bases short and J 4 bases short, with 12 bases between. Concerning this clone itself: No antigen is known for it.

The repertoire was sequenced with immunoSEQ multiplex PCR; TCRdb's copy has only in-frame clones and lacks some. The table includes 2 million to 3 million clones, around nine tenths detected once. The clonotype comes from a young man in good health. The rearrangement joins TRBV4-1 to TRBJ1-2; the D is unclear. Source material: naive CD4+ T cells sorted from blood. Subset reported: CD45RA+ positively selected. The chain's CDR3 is CASSQDLQFTYGYTF. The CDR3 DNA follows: TGCGCCAGCAGCCAAGATCTCCAGTTCACCTATGGCTACACCTTC.